Listed here are 2 T cell receptor beta chains from one sample, sequenced in a study of blood T cell repertoires in COVID-19. Here immunoSEQ multiplex PCR was the method, and the copy in TCRdb shows in-frame clones only, minus some. In the table there are roughly 180,000 clones, around 79% of which are singletons. The material sequenced was peripheral blood. The receptors were gathered from a man in his sixties with active or convalescent COVID-19.

This chain joins TRBV6-5 and TRBJ2-1; 12 bases map to TRBD2. The CDR3 spans 14 residues. Germline assignment: CDR1 MNHEY and CDR2 SVGAGI. The junction had 8 bases not matched to a gene; V was cut back by 9 bases and J by 8 bases. Here the CDR3 reads CASQTSGRSDEQFF. The CDR3 bases are TGTGCCAGTCAAACTAGCGGGAGGTCGGATGAGCAGTTCTTC.

The V and J genes are TRBV30 and TRBJ2-1; D is uncertain. Germline CDR1 is GTSNPN and CDR2 is SVGIG (reference sequence). Trimming removed 3 bases from V and 5 bases from J, with 11 bases in between. The CDR3 has 13 residues. The CDR3 region has the DNA TGTGCCTGGAGCCGTATGAGCGACAATGAGCAGTTCTTC. It codes for CAWSRMSDNEQFF.